This T cell receptor beta chain was documented in a study of blood T cell repertoires in COVID-19. Some clones are missing from TCRdb's copy, which holds only in-frame ones; the method was immunoSEQ multiplex PCR. The sample yields about 370,000 clones, roughly 86% seen once. V lost 0 bases to trimming and J lost 4 bases, with 12 bases between them. Germline V gene data show CDR1 as SEHNR and CDR2 as FQNEAQ (reference sequence). This CDR3 has 15 amino acids. The Seattle patients, enrolled during active infection, were followed longitudinally. The specimen was peripheral blood. The TCR sequence derives from a woman in her twenties or thirties with COVID-19, enrolled during active disease. V gene TRBV7-9 combines with J gene TRBJ1-1, with D possibly matching TRBD1 (6 bases). The CDR3 nucleotides read TGTGCCAGCAGCTTAGCAGGGGGTTTGGTCACTGAAGCTTTCTTT. This sequence encodes CASSLAGGLVTEAFF. Using reference TRBV7-9 and TRBJ1-1 for the parts outside the CDR3, the full variable domain is DTGVSQNPRHKITKRGQNVTFRCDPISEHNRLYWYRQTLGQGPEFLTYFQNEAQLEKSRLLSDRFSAERPKGSFSTLEIQRTEQGDSAMYLCASSLAGGLVTEAFFGQGTRLTVV.